What follows are 32 T cell receptor beta chains derived from one specimen sequenced in a study of blood T cell repertoires in COVID-19. Assay used: immunoSEQ multiplex PCR; TCRdb lists only in-frame clones, some missing. The sample contains approximately 100,000 clones, roughly nine tenths of which appear only once. The sample comprised peripheral blood. The receptors shown here come from a human donor in a cohort sampled during active COVID-19.

This chain connects TRBV7-3 to TRBJ2-1, with D perhaps TRBD1 (5 bases). V was cut by 2 bases and J by 5 bases, with 22 bases left in between. Germline values: CDR1 SGHTA, CDR2 FQGTGA. The CDR3 totals 18 residues. The chain's CDR3 is CASSLVPLDTTKNNEQFF. The CDR3 nucleotides read TGTGCCAGCAGCTTAGTTCCCCTGGACACTACTAAAAACAATGAGCAGTTCTTC.

The gene calls are TRBV7-8 and TRBJ2-6, with 11 bases fitting TRBD1. In germline, CDR1 is SGHVS, CDR2 FQNEAQ. Germline trimming cut 5 bases from V and 2 bases from J; bases unmatched to any gene: 11. The CDR3 length is 19 residues. The CDR3 region is CASSIRTGGAWTGANVLTF. The CDR3 nucleotides are TGTGCCAGCAGCATCAGGACAGGGGGCGCGTGGACTGGGGCCAACGTCCTGACTTTC.

V gene TRBV3-1 (or the pseudogene TRBV3-2) combines with J gene TRBJ1-2, with D perhaps matching TRBD1 (5 bases). The CDR3 is made up of 14 amino acids. Germline CDR1 and CDR2: LGHDT and YNNKEL (reference sequence). Trimming shortened V by 1 base and J by 5 bases, and 11 bases separated the two germline ends. The CDR3 DNA reads TGTGCCAGCAGCCAAGGGGGCAATCAGTATGGCTACACCTTC. Encoded protein: CASSQGGNQYGYTF.

This rearrangement joins TRBV11-3 to TRBJ2-1, with TRBD2 identical over 13 bases. In germline, CDR1 is SGHNT, CDR2 YENEEA. The trim removed 10 bases at V and 12 bases at J, leaving 15 bases unmatched. This CDR3 is built from 15 residues. The CDR3 DNA reads TGTGCCAAAAAGGCCCGACTAGCGGGAGGTGCGGGGCAGTTCTTC. Translation gives CAKKARLAGGAGQFF.

In this sample, this clone turned up once. The chain has TRBV7-2 and TRBJ2-7, with a possible D match to TRBD1 (5 bases). The CDR3 contains 17 residues. The V gene's germline CDR1 is SGHTA and CDR2 FQGNSA. Trimming took 1 base from V and 3 from J, leaving 19 bases between them. In DNA, the CDR3 is TGTGCCAGCAGCTTAGGTCCCCAGGTCAGGGCTAGCTACGAGCAGTACTTC. As protein: CASSLGPQVRASYEQYF.

The V call is TRBV4-1, the J call TRBJ1-6, with TRBD1 identical over 8 bases. The junction had 6 bases not matched to a gene; V was cut back by 4 bases and J by 7 bases. Germline CDR1 and CDR2: MGHRA and YSYEKL. CDR3 length equals 15 residues. The CDR3 region has the DNA TGCGCCAGCAGCCTAAGGGACAGGAAAAATTCACCCCTCCACTTT. It codes for CASSLRDRKNSPLHF.

V and J are TRBV30 and TRBJ2-7; D remains unclear. The V end lost 4 bases, the J end lost 2 bases, and 6 bases lay between the germline ends. Germline V gene data show CDR1 as GTSNPN and CDR2 as SVGIG (reference sequence). The CDR3 contains 11 residues. CDR3 in DNA: TGTGCCTGGACCAGCGCCTACGAGCAGTACTTC. Protein sequence: CAWTSAYEQYF. The full variable domain, in which reference TRBV30 and TRBJ2-7 provide the parts outside the CDR3, is SQTIHQWPATLVQPVGSPLSLECTVEGTSNPNLYWYRQAAGRGLQLLFYSVGIGQISSEVPQNLSASRPQDRQFILSSKKLLLSDSGFYLCAWTSAYEQYFGPGTRLTVT.

The chain uses TRBV29-1 and TRBJ1-2; D possibly corresponds to TRBD1 (5 bases). CDR1 is SQVTM and CDR2 is ANQGSEA in the germline V gene. The CDR3 is made up of 12 amino acids. V was pared by 5 bases and J by 5 bases, with 12 bases between. The CDR3 protein is CSVYDSPYGYTF. CDR3 nucleotides: TGCAGCGTTTACGACAGCCCGTATGGCTACACCTTC.

The J gene is TRBJ1-6, the V gene TRBV27, with 12 bases aligning to TRBD1. Germline trimming cut 7 bases from V and 10 bases from J; bases unmatched to any gene: 5. This CDR3 has 14 amino acids. Germline lookup yields CDR1 MNHEY and CDR2 SMNVEV (reference sequence). In DNA form, the CDR3 reads TGTGCCAGCACGACCGGGACAGGGGGCTCACCCCTCCACTTT. This sequence encodes CASTTGTGGSPLHF.

This chain joins TRBV5-1 and TRBJ2-2; TRBD1 agrees at 10 bases. J lost 4 bases, V lost 4 bases, and 1 base had no gene match. The V gene's germline CDR1 is SGHRS and CDR2 YFSETQ. The CDR3 has 14 residues. The DNA for the CDR3 is TGCGCCAGCAGCCGGGACAGGGGCACCGGGGAGCTGTTTTTT. Amino acid sequence: CASSRDRGTGELFF.

J is TRBJ2-2 and V is TRBV4-2, with 13 nucleotides matching TRBD2. Germline V lookup: CDR1 LGHNA, CDR2 YNFKEQ. V shed 3 bases and J 7 bases; nucleotides not matched to a gene: 8. This CDR3 region has 17 residues. The CDR3 here is CASSQETSGGAVGELFF. The CDR3 DNA reads TGTGCCAGCAGCCAGGAAACTAGCGGGGGGGCTGTCGGGGAGCTGTTTTTT.

The chain couples TRBV7-2 to TRBJ1-6; D gene uncertain. V gave up 1 base and J gave up 11 bases, with 15 bases separating them. The CDR3 is 15 residues long. Germline CDR1 and CDR2: SGHTA and FQGNSA. Written as DNA, the CDR3 is TGTGCCAGCAGCTTAGGTTCCGAATTCGGGACACCCCTCCACTTT. It codes for CASSLGSEFGTPLHF.

Of note for this clone: This CDR3 fails to terminate in the conserved phenylalanine or tryptophan, so it likely reflects a read error. Because the CDR3's place on the DNA is in doubt, the DNA is left out and the CDR3 is given as listed by TCRdb. J is TRBJ2-4 and V is TRBV5-1; TRBD2 reflects the table's D call only, with no check against the DNA. The CDR3 region is 11 residues in length, termini included. The V gene's germline CDR1 is SGHRS and CDR2 YFSETQ. This CDR3 reads CATLEPGLASG.

In DNA, the CDR3 is TGTGCCAGTAGTCCCCGGGTAGACAGACCCTACGAGCAGTACTTC. Translating gives CASSPRVDRPYEQYF. The rearrangement joins TRBV19 to TRBJ2-7; possible D gene TRBD1, 5 bases. The CDR3 has 15 amino acids. Germline loops: CDR1 LNHDA, CDR2 SQIVND (reference sequence). With 5 bases removed from V and 2 bases from J, the gap between germline ends came to 16 bases.

This chain links TRBV5-1 with TRBJ1-5; D uncertain. CDR1 is SGHRS, CDR2 YFSETQ, per germline. V was shortened by 0 bases and J by 8 bases, with 12 bases between the two germline ends. The CDR3 extends over 14 amino acids. CDR3 sequence (DNA): TGCGCCAGCAGCTTGGGTAGTCCTCGAGAGCCCCAGCATTTT. Translated: CASSLGSPREPQHF.

The chain employs TRBV6-5 and TRBJ1-1; 7 bases are a match to TRBD1. There are 13 residues in the CDR3. Germline V gene data show CDR1 as MNHEY and CDR2 as SVGAGI. The junction had 2 bases not matched to a gene; V was cut back by 5 bases and J by 2 bases. CDR3 sequence: CASSTGVNTEAFF. The CDR3 DNA reads TGTGCCAGCAGTACAGGGGTCAACACTGAAGCTTTCTTT.

The chain combines TRBV4-2 with TRBJ1-6, with 7 nucleotides matching TRBD1. The junction had 26 bases not matched to a gene; V was cut back by 0 bases and J by 9 bases. The CDR3 is 22 residues long. Germline V gives CDR1 LGHNA, CDR2 YNFKEQ. CDR3 sequence: CASSQEYSGGNRGGTYASPLHF. CDR3 DNA: TGTGCCAGCAGCCAAGAGTATTCAGGGGGAAACCGAGGGGGGACATACGCTTCACCCCTCCACTTT.

The rearrangement joins TRBV19 to TRBJ2-3, with 8 positions matching TRBD1. The CDR3 is made up of 14 amino acids. CDR1 and CDR2 from the germline V gene are LNHDA and SQIVND (reference sequence). The V and J ends lost 9 bases and 1 base, in that order; junction bases with no gene match: 6. The CDR3 sequence: CASKTGVGTDTQYF. The CDR3 nucleotides are TGTGCCAGCAAGACAGGGGTTGGCACAGATACGCAGTATTTT.

V is TRBV24-1 and J is TRBJ2-5, with a tentative D call TRBD2 (5 bases). Trimming left V 1 base short and J 4 bases short, with 12 bases between. The CDR3 consists of 15 residues. CDR1 and CDR2 from the germline V gene are KGHDR and SFDVKD. The CDR3 region is CATSDLGSLGETQYF. The CDR3 coding sequence is TGTGCCACCAGTGATTTAGGGTCACTAGGAGAGACCCAGTACTTC.

V is TRBV27 and J is TRBJ1-2; perhaps TRBD1 as D (5 bases). This CDR3 has 16 residues. The germline gives CDR1 MNHEY, CDR2 SMNVEV (reference sequence). The V and J ends lost 5 bases and 5 bases respectively, with 21 bases between them. CDR3 protein: CASSPSEGGVSYGYTF. Here the CDR3 DNA reads TGTGCCAGCAGTCCCTCTGAAGGAGGGGTGAGTTATGGCTACACCTTC.

V gene TRBV10-3 combines with J gene TRBJ2-1; a possible D gene is TRBD2 (6 bases). The CDR3 loop spans 13 amino acids. V lost 2 bases to trimming and J lost 9 bases, with 11 bases between them. The germline gives CDR1 ENHRY, CDR2 SYGVKD. Here the CDR3 DNA reads TGTGCCATCAGTGAGGGAGGCGGGACTGAGCAGTTCTTC. Protein: CAISEGGGTEQFF.

This clone was counted a few times. The chain links TRBV12-5 to TRBJ2-1; 10 bases are a match to TRBD2. This CDR3 is 16 amino acids long. J gave up 3 bases and V 1 base, and 3 bases lay outside the gene matches. CDR1 and CDR2 (germline): LGHNT, FRNRAP. The chain's CDR3 is CASGLDLAGVYNEQFF. The CDR3 DNA is TGTGCTAGTGGTTTGGACCTAGCGGGAGTCTACAATGAGCAGTTCTTC.

This chain uses TRBV11-2 with TRBJ2-5; 12 bases fit TRBD2. The CDR3 runs 14 residues. Germline CDR1 reads SGHAT; CDR2 reads FQNNGV. The V gene end was trimmed by 4 bases and the J gene end by 8 bases; junction bases not matched to a gene: 5. This chain's CDR3 is CASSSLAGGPTQYF. CDR3 DNA: TGTGCCAGCAGCTCCCTAGCGGGAGGGCCTACCCAGTACTTC.

The chain uses TRBV6-1 and TRBJ2-2, with 10 bases aligning to TRBD2. The germline V gene encodes CDR1 MNHNS and CDR2 SASEGT. The CDR3 runs to 19 residues. Trimming removed 0 bases from V and 3 bases from J; junction bases left unmatched: 10. The CDR3 nucleotides read TGTGCCAGCAGTGAAGCGGGAGGTAGGCTAGCGGGAGACACCGGGGAGCTGTTTTTT. Protein: CASSEAGGRLAGDTGELFF.

This chain uses TRBV18 with TRBJ1-5; D is perhaps TRBD1 (6 bases). The CDR3 loop spans 16 amino acids. CDR1 and CDR2 (germline): KGHSH, LQKENI. V was pared by 3 bases and J by 1 base, with 13 bases between. In DNA, the CDR3 is TGTGCCAGCTCACCCACAGGGATCGGAAGCAATCAGCCCCAGCATTTT. This translates into CASSPTGIGSNQPQHF.

This clone was counted a single time. V gene TRBV10-3 combines with J gene TRBJ2-5; the D gene is possibly TRBD1 (6 bases). Germline loops: CDR1 ENHRY, CDR2 SYGVKD. V lost 8 bases, J lost 4 bases, and 14 bases lay in between. This CDR3 region has 13 residues. CDR3 in DNA: TGTGCCATCTCCGACAGGTCCCGAGAGACCCAGTACTTC. Translated: CAISDRSRETQYF.

The CDR3 nucleotides are TGTGCCAGCAGCTTCCAGCTCGGGACTAGGTCCTACGAGCAGTACTTC. This translates into CASSFQLGTRSYEQYF. The V and J genes are TRBV5-8 and TRBJ2-7; 8 bases are a match to TRBD2. CDR1 is SGHTS, CDR2 YDEGEE, per germline. The CDR3 has 16 amino acids. V shed 2 bases and J 1 base; nucleotides not matched to a gene: 8.

The chain links TRBV5-8 to TRBJ1-4; D may be TRBD1 (6 bases). Per germline, CDR1 SGHTS and CDR2 YDEGEE. This CDR3 region has 16 residues. Trimming cost V 0 bases and J 0 bases, with 9 bases left between them. The CDR3 DNA is TGTGCCAGCAGCTTGGGGACAGCAGCAACTAATGAAAAACTGTTTTTT. It specifies CASSLGTAATNEKLFF.

This chain connects TRBV11-3 to TRBJ2-5; no firm D call. This CDR3 is built from 13 residues. CDR1 SGHNT and CDR2 YENEEA come from the germline V gene. V shed 1 base and J shed 5 bases, with 8 bases lying between them. CDR3 DNA: TGTGCCAGCAGCTTAGTAGCTGGGGAGACCCAGTACTTC. The encoded protein is CASSLVAGETQYF.

V usage is TRBV4-3 and J usage is TRBJ1-4; 10 positions match TRBD1. The CDR3 length is 16 residues. V shed 1 base and J 8 bases; nucleotides not matched to a gene: 7. The germline V gene has CDR1 LGHNA and CDR2 YSLEER. The CDR3 bases are TGCGCCAGCAGCCAAGGTTCCGGGACAGGGGACGAAAAACTGTTTTTT. The encoded protein is CASSQGSGTGDEKLFF.

The V gene is TRBV6-5, the J gene TRBJ1-6, with 9 bases identical to TRBD1. CDR1 is MNHEY and CDR2 is SVGAGI in the germline V gene. V shed 7 bases and J 8 bases; nucleotides not matched to a gene: 6. The CDR3 has 14 amino acids. The CDR3 DNA sequence: TGTGCCAGCAATTTGGGACAGGGCGATTCACCCCTCCACTTT. As protein: CASNLGQGDSPLHF.

This rearrangement joins TRBV7-3 to TRBJ2-1, with 7 bases that match TRBD1. Trimming removed 5 bases from V and 10 bases from J; junction bases left unmatched: 8. The germline gives CDR1 SGHTA, CDR2 FQGTGA. This CDR3 contains 13 residues. In DNA form, the CDR3 reads TGTGCCAGCAGCAGAGACAGGGCTGGCGAGCAGTTCTTC. The encoded protein is CASSRDRAGEQFF.